This T cell receptor beta chain derives from a study of T cells in Graves' hyperthyroidism and ophthalmopathy. V shed 6 bases and J 5 bases; nucleotides not matched to a gene: 6. The CDR3 runs 13 residues. Germline CDR1 reads SEHNR; CDR2 reads FQNEAQ (reference sequence). RNA transcripts were the template for amplifying TCR beta CDR3 regions. HTBI primers were the set used in a first-round RT-PCR of the TCR CDR3. TCRdb independently ran MiXCR on the multiplex PCR reads; one entry per CDR3 protein. The sample yields fewer than 750,000 distinct CDR3 sequences, more than 45% seen once. The chain combines TRBV7-9 with TRBJ2-5; 7 bases match TRBD1. The TCR originated in a woman aged 18-35 years with Graves' hyperthyroidism. The sequencing input was peripheral blood or thyroid tissue (not recorded which). DNA of the CDR3: TGTGCCAGCAGACTCACAGGGGATGAGACCCAGTACTTC. It codes for CASRLTGDETQYF.